Sequencing of this TCR beta chain was carried out in a study of blood T cell repertoires in COVID-19. The wider study: Material from acute and convalescent COVID-19 was sourced from the United States, Italy and Spain.

How the authors handled the data: Nucleated cell number was recorded as an estimate derived from reference gene primer amplification. TCRdb's copy holds only in-frame clones and misses some; the assay was immunoSEQ multiplex PCR. From that table come the V and J calls and clone size; the DNA was used to work out D and trimming. The data hold roughly 300,000 clones, with 70% to 90% observed a single time. Germline V gene sequence: CDR1 MGHRA, CDR2 YSYEKL. CDR3 length: 18 residues. V was cut by 0 bases and J by 0 bases, with 12 bases left in between. This study enrolled people aged about 18 to 100 from approximately 25 US geographic areas.

The rearrangement links TRBV4-1 to TRBJ2-6; the D is unclear. The clonotype comes from a young woman who had recovered from COVID-19. The sequenced material came from PBMCs or T cells enriched from blood (not recorded which). The CDR3 DNA reads TGCGCCAGCAGCCAAGAAGTTGGCAGTCACTCTGGGGCCAACGTCCTGACTTTC. This codes for CASSQEVGSHSGANVLTF.